The present T cell receptor beta chain was sequenced within a study of blood T cells in healthy people across ages. Donors ranged from roughly 6 to 90 years old and were healthy Caucasians in Russia. A J-beta primer mix and a sample-barcoded 5' primer were used in a second PCR of about 7 to 12 cycles. Each cDNA was tagged by a template-switch adaptor containing 12 random nucleotides. TCRdb reprocessed the 5' RACE reads via MiXCR and lists one record per CDR3 protein. Of 800,000 or so distinct CDR3 sequences listed, around 25% are singletons. Per germline, CDR1 MNHNY and CDR2 SVGAGI (reference sequence). V shed 6 bases and J shed 7 bases, with 12 bases lying between them. The CDR3 contains 12 residues. Findings and caveats of the study: Observed TCR beta diversity showed a strong correlation with the percentage of naive T cells as measured by flow cytometry.

As for this clonotype: Antigen: not known.

Another study also made use of these data, one on T cells of mothers and their children. As reported in that work: During the second PCR, the M1S primer introduced sample barcodes along with 2-4 random nucleotides.

The gene calls are TRBV6-6 and TRBJ1-1; D is ambiguous. This receptor was taken from a boy aged 5 to 17 in good health. The sequencing sample was made of blood. The DNA of the CDR3 is TGTGCCAGCAGCCACCGAGCGGGTGAAGCTTTCTTT. It specifies CASSHRAGEAFF.